Listed here are 21 T cell receptor beta chains from one sample, sequenced in a study. TCRdb used MiXCR to reprocess the 5' RACE reads, holding one entry per CDR3 protein. The sample lists approximately 42,000 distinct CDR3 sequences, 25% to 35% occurring once. Source material: memory CD4+ T cells sorted from a lymph node. Subset defined: memory CD4+ T cells, CD4+CD45RO+CD25-. These receptors were collected from a female donor with breast cancer.

In the case of this clonotype: One junction end does not reproduce the germline sequence, and a read error may be involved. This chain joins TRBV20-1 and TRBJ1-1, with 7 nucleotides matching TRBD1. Germline V lookup: CDR1 DFQATT, CDR2 SNEGSKA (reference sequence). The CDR3 consists of 13 residues. CDR3 amino acids: CSAARDSISETFF. The CDR3 DNA is TGCAGTGCTGCCAGGGACAGTATCTCTGAAACTTTCTTT.

This clonotype showed up just a few times. The chain carries TRBV6-5 and TRBJ1-6; 9 positions match TRBD1. This CDR3 contains 14 residues. Per germline, CDR1 MNHEY and CDR2 SVGAGI. Trimming at V came to 2 bases and at J to 10 bases, leaving 3 bases not matched to a gene. CDR3 in DNA: TGTGCCAGCAGTTACCGGACAGGGGAATCACCCCTCCACTTT. Its translation: CASSYRTGESPLHF.

This clonotype was observed a handful of times. V gene TRBV18 combines with J gene TRBJ2-1; 10 bases match TRBD2. The CDR3 is 15 residues long. Trimming at V came to 2 bases and at J to 6 bases, leaving 4 bases not matched to a gene. Germline V lookup: CDR1 KGHSH, CDR2 LQKENI. The CDR3, as DNA: TGTGCCAGCTCACCAATCAGCGGGAGGGGCAATGAGCAGTTCTTC. Encoded protein: CASSPISGRGNEQFF. Supplemented by reference TRBV18 and TRBJ2-1, the full variable domain reads NAGVMQNPRHLVRRRGQEARLRCSPMKGHSHVYWYRQLPEEGLKFMVYLQKENIIDESGMPKERFSAEFPKEGPSILRIQQVVRGDSAAYFCASSPISGRGNEQFFGPGTRLTVL.

This clonotype was counted many times. The gene calls are TRBV12-3 or TRBV12-4 and TRBJ1-5; D remains ambiguous. The CDR3 length is 13 residues. Trimming pared 6 bases from V and 1 base from J, leaving 7 bases between. CDR3 sequence (DNA): TGTGCCAGCAGGGACGACAGCAATCAGCCCCAGCATTTT. Translation gives CASRDDSNQPQHF.

The J gene is TRBJ1-2, the V gene TRBV6-5; D unclear. The CDR3 is 10 amino acids. With 9 bases removed from V and 3 bases from J, the gap between germline ends came to 5 bases. Germline CDR1 is MNHEY and CDR2 is SVGAGI. In DNA, the CDR3 is TGTGCCAGTTGGGACTATGGCTACACCTTC. It codes for CASWDYGYTF.

This clonotype was recorded a few times. This chain uses TRBV6-1 with TRBJ2-7; D is undetermined. Germline CDR1 reads MNHNS; CDR2 reads SASEGT. This CDR3 comprises 11 residues. V was cut by 5 bases and J by 4 bases, with 6 bases left in between. The CDR3 coding sequence is TGTGCCAGCAGTCTAGAGTACGAGCAGTACTTC. Amino acids: CASSLEYEQYF.

A remark on this clonotype: One junction end does not reproduce the germline sequence, and a read error may be involved. V usage is TRBV12-3 or TRBV12-4 and J usage is TRBJ1-5; possibly TRBD1 for D (6 bases). This CDR3 region has 15 residues. CDR3 in amino acids: CASSLRGPSKQPQHF. The CDR3 DNA is TGTGCCAGCAGCCTCAGGGGACCTAGCAAGCAGCCCCAGCATTTT.

This clonotype was seen more than once but under ten times. This chain links TRBV5-1 with TRBJ2-5, with TRBD1 identical over 7 bases. The V gene end was trimmed by 4 bases and the J gene end by 3 bases; junction bases not matched to a gene: 3. This CDR3 is built from 13 residues. In germline, CDR1 is SGHRS, CDR2 YFSETQ. The CDR3 spells CASSVGTEETQYF. The CDR3 DNA is TGCGCCAGCAGCGTAGGGACAGAAGAGACCCAGTACTTC.

This sequence joins TRBV5-1 and TRBJ1-1, with D hard to call. The CDR3 runs to 13 residues. The germline CDR1 and CDR2 sequences are SGHRS and YFSETQ. Between the trimmed V and J ends, which lost 2 bases and 6 bases, there was a span of 11 bases. Here the CDR3 DNA reads TGCGCCAGCAGCTTACGCGACGGGCCTGAAGCTTTCTTT. Translation gives CASSLRDGPEAFF.

This clonotype was picked up one time. The genes are TRBV28 and TRBJ2-3; D not resolved. V lost 2 bases to trimming and J lost 1 base, with 4 bases between them. Per germline, CDR1 MDHEN and CDR2 SYDVKM. This CDR3 region has 13 residues. This CDR3 is CASSLGGTDTQYF. The CDR3 coding sequence is TGTGCCAGCAGTTTAGGGGGCACAGATACGCAGTATTTT.

This clonotype was detected a few times. The V gene is TRBV12-3 or TRBV12-4, the J gene TRBJ2-5, with D possibly matching TRBD1 (5 bases). The CDR3 has 14 residues. The germline V and J ends were trimmed by 3 bases and 2 bases, with 10 bases remaining between them. This CDR3 reads CASSLGRPQETQYF. In DNA form, the CDR3 reads TGTGCCAGCAGTTTGGGGCGACCTCAAGAGACCCAGTACTTC.

The chain couples TRBV12-3 or TRBV12-4 to TRBJ2-4; the D is unclear. The V end was cut by 6 bases, the J end by 6 bases, with 12 bases between. CDR3 size: 13 residues. In DNA form, the CDR3 reads TGTGCCAGCAGACCAACTCGGAGAAACATTCAGTACTTC. Translating gives CASRPTRRNIQYF.

The rearrangement joins TRBV7-2 to TRBJ2-3; D call uncertain. In germline, CDR1 is SGHTA, CDR2 FQGNSA. Trimming stripped 5 bases from V and 2 bases from J, with 2 bases between. The CDR3 totals 11 residues. CDR3 protein: CASSLTDTQYF. The CDR3 region has the DNA TGTGCCAGCAGCCTCACAGATACGCAGTATTTT.

As for this clonotype: At one end, the junction sequence differs from germline, possibly due to a read error. V is TRBV6-5 and J is TRBJ2-7; 8 nucleotides match TRBD1. Germline-derived CDR1 and CDR2 are MNHEY and SVGAGI. CDR3 length equals 14 residues. The CDR3 nucleotides are TGTGCCATCAGTTATAGAGACAGGGGCCACGAGCAGTACTTC. This codes for CAISYRDRGHEQYF.

This clonotype was seen only a few times. J is TRBJ1-5 and V is TRBV6-1; D may be TRBD1 (6 bases). Germline CDR1 is MNHNS and CDR2 is SASEGT. V was pared by 5 bases and J by 4 bases, with 12 bases between. The CDR3 loop spans 14 amino acids. CDR3 amino acids: CASSHPRGNQPQHF. The CDR3, as DNA: TGTGCCAGCAGTCATCCAAGGGGGAATCAGCCCCAGCATTTT.

The chain recombines TRBV12-3 or TRBV12-4 with TRBJ1-1; possibly TRBD1 for D (5 bases). There are 14 residues in the CDR3. V lost 6 bases and J 11 bases, leaving 22 bases between the germline ends. The CDR3 coding sequence is TGTGCCAGCAGCGCTCCCAACGTGGGGGGGTTGGCTTTCTTT. It specifies CASSAPNVGGLAFF.

This clonotype was detected only a few times. V usage is TRBV5-1 and J usage is TRBJ2-1; TRBD2 might be the D (6 bases). The germline V and J ends were trimmed by 4 bases and 2 bases, with 16 bases remaining between them. The CDR3 covers 16 residues. In germline, CDR1 is SGHRS, CDR2 YFSETQ. The CDR3 coding sequence is TGCGCCAGCAGCCCGCATGTAGCGGACACCTACAATGAGCAGTTCTTC. Amino acids: CASSPHVADTYNEQFF.

This clonotype was recorded once. The final CDR3 position lacks the conserved phenylalanine or tryptophan, pointing to a likely read error. The V and J genes are TRBV27 and TRBJ2-7; TRBD1 matches at 9 bases. The CDR3 extends over 14 amino acids. Germline V gene data show CDR1 as MNHEY and CDR2 as SMNVEV (reference sequence). The CDR3 coding sequence is TGCGCCATCATCATGTCGACAGGGGGCTACGAGCAGTACCTC. As protein: CAIIMSTGGYEQYL.

With respect to this clonotype: Relative to the germline gene, one junction end is altered; a read error may explain this. J is TRBJ1-1 and V is TRBV4-3; D is ambiguous. Germline V CDR1 and CDR2: LGHNA, YSLEER. This CDR3 comprises 17 residues. CDR3 nucleotide sequence: TGCGCCAGCAGTCAAGTCGCAAGGGCGGACTCGAACACTGAAGCTTTCTTT. Protein product: CASSQVARADSNTEAFF.

In regard to this clonotype: The junction and the germline gene differ at one end; a read error may be behind it. The rearrangement joins TRBV20-1 to TRBJ2-1; TRBD2 agrees at 7 bases. The CDR3 has 13 amino acids. Germline CDR1 reads DFQATT; CDR2 reads SNEGSKA (reference sequence). DNA for the CDR3: TGCAGTGCTAGCCCCCTACTAGCGCATGAGCAGTCCTTC. It specifies CSASPLLAHEQSF.

This clonotype was recorded a few times. This chain uses TRBV12-3 or TRBV12-4 with TRBJ2-1; TRBD2 might be the D (5 bases). The CDR3 covers 11 residues. Trimming left V 4 bases short and J 12 bases short, with 10 bases between. CDR3 nucleotide sequence: TGTGCCAGCAGTTCTGTCGGGATGCAGTTCTTC. The encoded protein is CASSSVGMQFF.